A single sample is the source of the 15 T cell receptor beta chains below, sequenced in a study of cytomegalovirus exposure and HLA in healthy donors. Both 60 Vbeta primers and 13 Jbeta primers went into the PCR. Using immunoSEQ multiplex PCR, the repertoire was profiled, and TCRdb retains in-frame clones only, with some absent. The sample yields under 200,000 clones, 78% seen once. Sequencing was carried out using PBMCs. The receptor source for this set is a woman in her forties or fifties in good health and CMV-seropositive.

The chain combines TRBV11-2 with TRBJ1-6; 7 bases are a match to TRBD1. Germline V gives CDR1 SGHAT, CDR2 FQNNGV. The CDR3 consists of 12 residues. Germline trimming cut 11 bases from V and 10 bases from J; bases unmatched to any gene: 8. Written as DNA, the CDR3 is TGTGCCGGCCAGGGGGTAGGGTCACCCCTCCACTTT. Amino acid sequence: CAGQGVGSPLHF. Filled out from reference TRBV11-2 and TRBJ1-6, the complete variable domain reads EAGVAQSPRYKIIEKRQSVAFWCNPISGHATLYWYQQILGQGPKLLIQFQNNGVVDDSQLPKDRFSAERLKGVDSTLKIQPAKLEDSAVYLCAGQGVGSPLHFGNGTRLTVT.

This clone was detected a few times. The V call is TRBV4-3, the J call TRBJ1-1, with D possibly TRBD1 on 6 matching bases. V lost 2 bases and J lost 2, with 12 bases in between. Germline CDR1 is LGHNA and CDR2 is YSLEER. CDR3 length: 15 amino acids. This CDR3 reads CASSQPGGLNTEAFF. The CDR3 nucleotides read TGCGCCAGCAGCCAACCTGGGGGCCTTAACACTGAAGCTTTCTTT.

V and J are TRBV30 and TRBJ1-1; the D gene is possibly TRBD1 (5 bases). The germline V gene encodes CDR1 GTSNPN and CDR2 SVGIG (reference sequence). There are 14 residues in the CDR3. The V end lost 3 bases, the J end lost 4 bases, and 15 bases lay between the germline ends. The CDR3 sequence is CAWRGGVSSTEAFF. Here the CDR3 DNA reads TGTGCCTGGAGGGGGGGGGTTAGTAGCACTGAAGCTTTCTTT.

The CDR3 region is CASSIGRAPGSGYTF. In nucleotides, the CDR3 is TGTGCCAGTAGTATTGGGCGGGCCCCGGGAAGTGGCTACACCTTC. The V call is TRBV19, the J call TRBJ1-2; no definite D call. The CDR3 totals 15 residues. Trimming removed 3 bases at V and 7 bases at J, with 18 bases between. Germline V gives CDR1 LNHDA, CDR2 SQIVND (reference sequence).

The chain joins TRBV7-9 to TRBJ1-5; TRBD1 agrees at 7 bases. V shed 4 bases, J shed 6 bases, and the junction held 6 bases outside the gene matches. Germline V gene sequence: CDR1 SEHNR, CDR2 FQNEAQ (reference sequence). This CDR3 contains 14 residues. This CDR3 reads CASSSSTGTQPQHF. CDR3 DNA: TGTGCCAGCAGCTCGTCGACAGGGACTCAGCCCCAGCATTTT.

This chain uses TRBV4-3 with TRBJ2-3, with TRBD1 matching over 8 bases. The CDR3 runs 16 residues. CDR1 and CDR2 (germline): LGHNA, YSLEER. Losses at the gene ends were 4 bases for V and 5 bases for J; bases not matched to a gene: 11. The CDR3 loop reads CASSPHRGAWGDTQYF. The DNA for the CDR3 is TGCGCCAGCAGCCCGCACAGGGGGGCTTGGGGAGATACGCAGTATTTT.

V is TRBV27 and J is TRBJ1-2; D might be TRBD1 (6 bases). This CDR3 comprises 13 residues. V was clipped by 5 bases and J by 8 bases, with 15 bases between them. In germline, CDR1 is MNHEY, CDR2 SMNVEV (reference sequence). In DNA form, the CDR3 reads TGTGCCAGCAGTCGGGACACCGCGGTCGGCTACACCTTC. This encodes CASSRDTAVGYTF.

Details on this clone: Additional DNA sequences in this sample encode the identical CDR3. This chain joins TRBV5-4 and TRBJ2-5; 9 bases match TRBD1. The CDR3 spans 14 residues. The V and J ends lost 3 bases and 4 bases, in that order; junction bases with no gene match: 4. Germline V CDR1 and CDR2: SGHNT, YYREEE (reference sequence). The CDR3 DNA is TGTGCCAGCAGCTCGCCGGGACAGGGAGAGACCCAGTACTTC. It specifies CASSSPGQGETQYF.

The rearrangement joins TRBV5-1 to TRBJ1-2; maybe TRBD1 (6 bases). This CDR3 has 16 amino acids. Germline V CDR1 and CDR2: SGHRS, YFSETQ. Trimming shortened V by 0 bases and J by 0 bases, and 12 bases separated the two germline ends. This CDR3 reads CASSLGFGGPNYGYTF. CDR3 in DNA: TGCGCCAGCAGCTTGGGGTTCGGGGGGCCTAACTATGGCTACACCTTC.

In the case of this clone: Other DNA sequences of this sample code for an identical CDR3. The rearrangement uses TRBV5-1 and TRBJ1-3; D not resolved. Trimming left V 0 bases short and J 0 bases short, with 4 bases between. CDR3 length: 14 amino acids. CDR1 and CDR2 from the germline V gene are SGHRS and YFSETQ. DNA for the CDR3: TGCGCCAGCAGCTTGGAGAGCTCTGGAAACACCATATATTTT. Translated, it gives CASSLESSGNTIYF.

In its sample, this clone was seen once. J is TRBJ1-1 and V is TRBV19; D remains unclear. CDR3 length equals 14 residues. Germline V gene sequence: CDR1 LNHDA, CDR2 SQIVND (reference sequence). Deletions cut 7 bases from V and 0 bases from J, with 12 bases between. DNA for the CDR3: TGTGCCAGTAACGTAGGCAGGATGAACACTGAAGCTTTCTTT. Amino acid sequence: CASNVGRMNTEAFF.

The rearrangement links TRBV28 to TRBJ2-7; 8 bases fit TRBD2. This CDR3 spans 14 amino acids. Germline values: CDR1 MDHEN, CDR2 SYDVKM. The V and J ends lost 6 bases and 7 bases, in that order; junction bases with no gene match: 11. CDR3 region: CASSPGLGHREQYF. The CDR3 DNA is TGTGCCAGCAGCCCGGGACTAGGCCATCGTGAGCAGTACTTC. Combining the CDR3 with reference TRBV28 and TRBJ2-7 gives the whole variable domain DVKVTQSSRYLVKRTGEKVFLECVQDMDHENMFWYRQDPGLGLRLIYFSYDVKMKEKGDIPEGYSVSREKKERFSLILESASTNQTSMYLCASSPGLGHREQYFGPGTRLTVT.

CDR3: CASSSMGQGDYGYTF. DNA of the CDR3: TGTGCCAGCTCTTCCATGGGACAGGGGGACTATGGCTACACCTTC. The J gene is TRBJ1-2, the V gene TRBV6-6; 11 positions agree with TRBD1. Germline V lookup: CDR1 MNHNY, CDR2 SVGAGI (reference sequence). The ends lost 8 bases at V and 3 bases at J; junction bases unmatched: 8. There are 15 residues in the CDR3.

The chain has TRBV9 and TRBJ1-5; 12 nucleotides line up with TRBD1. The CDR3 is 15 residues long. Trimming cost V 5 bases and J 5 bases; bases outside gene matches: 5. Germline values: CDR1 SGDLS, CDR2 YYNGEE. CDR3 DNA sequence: TGTGCCAGCAGTGGGACAGGGGGCTGGGATCAGCCCCAGCATTTT. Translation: CASSGTGGWDQPQHF.

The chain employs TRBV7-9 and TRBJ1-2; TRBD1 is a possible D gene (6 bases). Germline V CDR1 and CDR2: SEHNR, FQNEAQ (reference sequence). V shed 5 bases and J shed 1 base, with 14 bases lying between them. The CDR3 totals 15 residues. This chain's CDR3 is CASSPSQGINYGYTF. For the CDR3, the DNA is TGTGCCAGCAGCCCCTCCCAGGGGATTAACTATGGCTACACCTTC.